These 8 T cell receptor beta chains were sequenced from one sample in a study of blood T cell repertoires in COVID-19. This table comes from immunoSEQ multiplex PCR, and its TCRdb copy is limited to in-frame clones, with some not included. There are tens of thousands of clones in the sample; approximately 86% occur only once, and about 3% lies in the top ten. Sequencing was carried out using peripheral blood. All receptors come from a middle-aged man with active COVID-19.

This sequence joins TRBV19 and TRBJ1-5, with 8 bases identical to TRBD1. Germline CDR1 is LNHDA and CDR2 is SQIVND (reference sequence). The CDR3 is 18 amino acids. Trimming at V came to 1 base and at J to 4 bases, leaving 12 bases not matched to a gene. CDR3 sequence: CASSIADRVVGLNQPQHF. The CDR3 DNA sequence: TGTGCCAGTAGTATAGCGGACAGGGTAGTAGGCCTTAATCAGCCCCAGCATTTT.

The chain has TRBV27 and TRBJ2-3, with D possibly matching TRBD2 (5 bases). CDR1 MNHEY and CDR2 SMNVEV come from the germline V gene (reference sequence). V was clipped by 6 bases and J by 4 bases, with 8 bases between them. The CDR3 covers 12 residues. In DNA, the CDR3 is TGTGCCAGCAGCGGGCGGGCAGATACGCAGTATTTT. Amino acid sequence: CASSGRADTQYF.

V and J are TRBV27 and TRBJ1-6; D uncertain. Deletions cut 3 bases from V and 9 bases from J, with 9 bases between. Germline lookup yields CDR1 MNHEY and CDR2 SMNVEV (reference sequence). The CDR3 extends over 13 amino acids. The CDR3 DNA follows: TGTGCCAGCAGTTTCCGGGGAGGTTCACCCCTCCACTTT. It codes for CASSFRGGSPLHF.

This chain connects TRBV7-3 to TRBJ2-1, with TRBD2 matching 7 bases. This CDR3 is built from 14 residues. V was pared by 5 bases and J by 10 bases, with 11 bases of the junction left unmatched. CDR1 is SGHTA, CDR2 FQGTGA, per germline. The CDR3 loop reads CASSPERGGMEQFF. DNA for the CDR3: TGTGCCAGCAGCCCCGAGCGGGGTGGTATGGAGCAGTTCTTC.

The chain joins TRBV7-9 to TRBJ1-4; 8 bases are a match to TRBD1. The CDR3 runs to 15 residues. Trimming cost V 4 bases and J 5 bases; bases outside gene matches: 6. The germline V gene has CDR1 SEHNR and CDR2 FQNEAQ (reference sequence). The CDR3 sequence: CASSSGQGVNEKLFF. The CDR3 nucleotides read TGTGCCAGCAGCTCCGGACAGGGTGTAAATGAAAAACTGTTTTTT.

The chain carries TRBV6-2 or TRBV6-3 and TRBJ2-7, with TRBD1 matching 7 bases. J gave up 0 bases and V 7 bases, and 9 bases lay outside the gene matches. Germline CDR1 and CDR2: MNHEY and SVGEGT. The CDR3 contains 15 residues. CDR3 sequence: CASIPQGKYSYEQYF. The CDR3 DNA sequence: TGTGCCAGCATCCCACAGGGGAAATACTCCTACGAGCAGTACTTC.

The CDR3 coding sequence is TGTGCCAGCAGCCTTGCAGGGGGAACCGGGGAGCTGTTTTTT. Amino acids: CASSLAGGTGELFF. The V gene is TRBV14, the J gene TRBJ2-2, with 7 bases matching TRBD1. The CDR3 spans 14 residues. V was pared by 4 bases and J by 5 bases, with 4 bases of the junction left unmatched. The germline V gene has CDR1 SGHDN and CDR2 FVKESK.

The CDR3 sequence: CASSYSTDRGTGELFF. Here the CDR3 DNA reads TGTGCCAGCAGTTACTCTACGGACAGGGGCACCGGGGAGCTGTTTTTT. V gene TRBV6-2 or TRBV6-3 combines with J gene TRBJ2-2; TRBD1 aligns across 9 bases. Germline values: CDR1 MNHEY, CDR2 SVGEGT. J gave up 4 bases and V 0 bases, and 3 bases lay outside the gene matches. The CDR3 has 16 residues.